This T cell receptor (beta chain) is drawn from a study of cytomegalovirus exposure and HLA in healthy donors. At the level of the study: T cells numbering about 200 million yielded approximately 100 million unique TCR beta sequences in an earlier analysis. Overall study findings and caveats: Later analysis identified 16,951 TCR beta sequences associated with HLA alleles, using a false discovery rate threshold of 0.05. Earlier findings revealed that most TCR beta V segments proved productive either about 87% or about 30% of the time. The authors reported that TCR beta sequences could predict HLA-A and HLA-B alleles. These predictions were accurate for most subjects in the first cohort.

V dropped 0 bases and J dropped 2 bases, with 20 bases sitting between them. CDR1 and CDR2 from the germline V gene are LGHNA and YSLEER. The CDR3 sequence is 19 residues long. As for this clone: Its cognate antigen is unknown.

PCR employed 60 Vbeta and 13 Jbeta primers. This table comes from immunoSEQ multiplex PCR, and its TCRdb copy is limited to in-frame clones, with some not included. Of some 98,000 clones in the sample, about 80% are singletons; the top ten hold roughly 2%. The sequencing input was PBMCs. This clonotype was sampled from a man aged 35 to 55 in good health and CMV-seronegative. The chain is built from TRBV4-3 and TRBJ2-1, with a weak D call TRBD2 (7 bases). CDR3 in amino acids: CASSQDKLGAGAAYNEQFF. CDR3 coding DNA: TGCGCCAGCAGCCAAGATAAACTTGGCGCGGGGGCAGCCTACAATGAGCAGTTCTTC.